A single sample is the source of the 2 T cell receptor beta chains below, sequenced in a study of identical twins (dated by TCRdb to 2016 to 2017). Receptors were amplified or captured by 5' RACE. Sequencing was carried out with an Illumina HiSeq 2000. The raw public data were reprocessed by TCRdb itself: fastp quality trimming at Q25, MiXCR clonotype calling, in-frame beta chains only. Rows merge per CDR3 protein into single entries with the most common DNA and genes. In this sample the table shows over 550,000 distinct CDR3 sequences, around 7.4% of which occur a single time. The ten most abundant clones make up approximately 1.5% of the sample. These data are also associated with another study on yellow fever vaccine responses in identical twins.

Source material: PBMCs. The receptors derive from a young woman in good health.

This clonotype was seen ten or more times. This rearrangement joins TRBV6-4 to TRBJ2-2; possible D gene TRBD1, 6 bases. The V gene's germline CDR1 is MRHNA and CDR2 SNTAGT. Trimming pared 2 bases from V and 5 bases from J, leaving 12 bases between. The CDR3 contains 15 residues. CDR3 residues: CASSDGEGTTGELFF. CDR3 nucleotide sequence: TGTGCCAGCAGTGACGGAGAGGGGACAACCGGGGAGCTGTTTTTT.

This clonotype showed up just a few times. The gene calls are TRBV6-1 and TRBJ2-1; 8 nucleotides line up with TRBD1. Trimming cost V 6 bases and J 10 bases; bases outside gene matches: 14. This CDR3 region has 15 residues. The germline CDR1 and CDR2 sequences are MNHNS and SASEGT. The CDR3 loop reads CASSPIPTGAGEQFF. In DNA form, the CDR3 reads TGTGCCAGCAGCCCCATCCCGACAGGGGCGGGGGAGCAGTTCTTC.